Shown below are 6 T cell receptor beta chains from a single sample sequenced in a study of T-cell reconstitution after alpha-beta-depleted transplantation in children. The TCRbeta library was prepared with unique molecular identifiers. TCRdb used MiXCR to reprocess the PCR reads, holding one entry per CDR3 protein. The top ten hold about 5% of the sample, which has approximately 270,000 distinct CDR3 sequences, more than 20% seen once. The sample consisted of PBMCs, mostly from graft donor cells, taken 360 days after TCRalphabeta/CD19-depleted stem cell transplant. These receptors came from a female patient aged 2-9 years who had a stem cell transplant for congenital amegakaryocytic thrombocytopenia, so the T cells may come from the graft donor.

This clonotype was seen a handful of times. V and J are TRBV15 and TRBJ2-7; TRBD1 aligns across 7 bases. Germline V gene data show CDR1 as LNHNV and CDR2 as YYDKDF (reference sequence). CDR3 length: 15 residues. J gave up 7 bases and V 0 bases, and 9 bases lay outside the gene matches. CDR3 in amino acids: CATSRDRVRGWEQYF. For the CDR3, the DNA is TGTGCCACCAGCAGAGATCGAGTCAGGGGGTGGGAGCAGTACTTC.

The chain employs TRBV15 and TRBJ1-1; the D is unclear. Trimming took 8 bases from V and 4 from J, leaving 8 bases between them. Per the germline V gene, CDR1 is LNHNV and CDR2 is YYDKDF (reference sequence). There are 11 residues in the CDR3. In DNA form, the CDR3 reads TGTGCCACCCGGACGGTCACTGAAGCTTTCTTT. Its protein product is CATRTVTEAFF. Based on the CDR3 plus reference TRBV15 and TRBJ1-1, the full variable domain is DAMVIQNPRYQVTQFGKPVTLSCSQTLNHNVMYWYQQKSSQAPKLLFHYYDKDFNNEADTPDNFQSRRPNTSFCFLDIRSPGLGDTAMYLCATRTVTEAFFGQGTRLTVV.

In its sample, this clonotype was seen many times. The chain employs TRBV10-3 and TRBJ1-1; no definite D call. Germline CDR1 ENHRY, CDR2 SYGVKD. CDR3 length: 12 amino acids. V was cut by 8 bases and J by 1 base, with 8 bases left in between. For the CDR3, the DNA is TGTGCCATCGGCCATTCGAACACTGAAGCTTTCTTT. Its translation: CAIGHSNTEAFF.

The V gene is TRBV6-1, the J gene TRBJ1-5; the match to TRBD1 covers 8 bases. Germline trimming cut 6 bases from V and 2 bases from J; bases unmatched to any gene: 3. Germline V gene sequence: CDR1 MNHNS, CDR2 SASEGT. The CDR3 consists of 14 residues. CDR3 sequence (DNA): TGTGCCAGCAGGTCAGGGGGCGGCAATCAGCCCCAGCATTTT. As protein: CASRSGGGNQPQHF.

The chain joins TRBV10-2 to TRBJ1-1; no definite D call. The ends were cut back, 8 bases at V and 6 bases at J, with 13 bases in the middle. Looked up from germline, CDR1 is WSHSY and CDR2 is SAAADI. The CDR3 contains 12 residues. In DNA form, the CDR3 reads TGCGCCAGCCATCCGGGAGGTGCTGAAGCTTTCTTT. It encodes CASHPGGAEAFF.

This clonotype was detected only once. The J gene is TRBJ1-2, the V gene TRBV2, with no clear D. Trimming stripped 7 bases from V and 1 base from J, with 7 bases between. The CDR3 has 12 residues. The V gene's germline CDR1 is SNHLY and CDR2 FYNNEI. The DNA for the CDR3 is TGTGCCAGCATGGGAAATAACTATGGCTACACCTTC. It is translated as CASMGNNYGYTF. The variable domain in full, completed from reference TRBV2 and TRBJ1-2, reads EPEVTQTPSHQVTQMGQEVILRCVPISNHLYFYWYRQILGQKVEFLVSFYNNEISEKSEIFDDQFSVERPDGSNFTLKIRSTKLEDSAMYFCASMGNNYGYTFGSGTRLTVV.